This TCR beta chain was retrieved from a study of cytomegalovirus exposure and HLA in healthy donors. Findings of the study overall: Researchers catalogued about 160 TCR beta chains as cytomegalovirus-associated. A later analysis appeared to link common viral pathogens to several of the most significant clusters. Owing to their indistinguishability, certain V segments, notably TRBV6-2 and TRBV6-3, were excluded.

Germline CDR1 reads LNHDA; CDR2 reads SQIVND (reference sequence). After removal of 9 bases from V and 8 bases from J, the junction contained 12 bases not matched to a gene. The CDR3 totals 15 residues. The donors (healthy individuals) were bone marrow donors. Both 60 Vbeta primers and 13 Jbeta primers went into the PCR. Some clones are missing from TCRdb's copy, which holds only in-frame ones; the method was immunoSEQ multiplex PCR. The data hold fewer than 150,000 clones, with more than 70% observed a single time. About this clone itself: Its antigen remains unknown.

The chain recombines TRBV19 with TRBJ1-6, with 8 bases that match TRBD1. This TCR was recovered from a woman in her 50s in good health and CMV-seronegative. The source material was PBMCs. CDR3 in amino acids: CASTYRGQGYSPLHF. The CDR3 nucleotides are TGTGCCAGCACGTACCGTGGACAGGGCTATTCACCCCTCCACTTT.